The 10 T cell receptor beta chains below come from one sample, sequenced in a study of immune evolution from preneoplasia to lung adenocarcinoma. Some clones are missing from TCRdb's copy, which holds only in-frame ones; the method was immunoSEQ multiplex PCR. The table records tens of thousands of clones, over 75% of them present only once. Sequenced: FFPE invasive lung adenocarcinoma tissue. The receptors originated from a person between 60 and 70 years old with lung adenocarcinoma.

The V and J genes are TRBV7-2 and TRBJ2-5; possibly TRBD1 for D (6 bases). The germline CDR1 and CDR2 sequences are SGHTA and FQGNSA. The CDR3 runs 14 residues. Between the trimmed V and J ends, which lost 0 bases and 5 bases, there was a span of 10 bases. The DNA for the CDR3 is TGTGCCAGCAGCTTAGCGGGGGCGGAGGAGACCCAGTACTTC. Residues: CASSLAGAEETQYF.

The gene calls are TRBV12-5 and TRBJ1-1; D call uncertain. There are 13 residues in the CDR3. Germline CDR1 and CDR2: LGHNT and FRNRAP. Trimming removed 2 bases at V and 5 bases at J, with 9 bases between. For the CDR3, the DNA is TGTGCTAGTGGTTTGCCCAGCCGGACTGAAGCTTTCTTT. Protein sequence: CASGLPSRTEAFF.

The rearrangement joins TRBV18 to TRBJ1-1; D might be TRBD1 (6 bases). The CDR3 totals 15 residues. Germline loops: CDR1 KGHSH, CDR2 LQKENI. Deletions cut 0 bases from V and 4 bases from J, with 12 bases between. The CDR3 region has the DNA TGTGCCAGCTCACCACCGAGGGGGACGCGCACTGAAGCTTTCTTT. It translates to CASSPPRGTRTEAFF.

DNA for the CDR3: TGTGCCAGTAGGGCATTCCCCAGTGGCTCCTACGAGCAGTACTTC. The encoded protein is CASRAFPSGSYEQYF. The rearrangement uses TRBV19 and TRBJ2-7; D not certain. V was clipped by 6 bases and J by 0 bases, with 15 bases between them. CDR3 size: 15 residues. The germline gives CDR1 LNHDA, CDR2 SQIVND (reference sequence).

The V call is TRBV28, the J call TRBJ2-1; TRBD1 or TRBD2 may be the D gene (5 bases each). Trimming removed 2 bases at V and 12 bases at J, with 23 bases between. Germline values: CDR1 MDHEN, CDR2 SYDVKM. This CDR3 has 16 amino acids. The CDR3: CASSLLSSRGVGRQFF. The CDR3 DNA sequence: TGTGCCAGCAGTTTACTGTCCTCGAGGGGTGTGGGGCGGCAGTTCTTC.

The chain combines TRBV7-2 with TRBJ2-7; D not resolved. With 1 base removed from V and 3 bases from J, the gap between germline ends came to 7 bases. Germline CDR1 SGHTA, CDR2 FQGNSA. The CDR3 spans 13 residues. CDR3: CASSLDLNYEQYF. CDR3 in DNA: TGTGCCAGCAGCTTAGACCTTAACTACGAGCAGTACTTC.

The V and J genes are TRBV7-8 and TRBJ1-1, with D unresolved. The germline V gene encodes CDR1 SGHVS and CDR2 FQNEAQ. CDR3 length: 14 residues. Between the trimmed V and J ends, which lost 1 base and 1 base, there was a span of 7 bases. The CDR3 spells CASSLVRQNTEAFF. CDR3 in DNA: TGTGCCAGCAGCTTAGTCCGACAGAACACTGAAGCTTTCTTT. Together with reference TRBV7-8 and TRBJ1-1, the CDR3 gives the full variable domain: GAGVSQSPRYKVAKRGQDVALRCDPISGHVSLFWYQQALGQGPEFLTYFQNEAQLDKSGLPSDRFFAERPEGSVSTLKIQRTQQEDSAVYLCASSLVRQNTEAFFGQGTRLTVV.

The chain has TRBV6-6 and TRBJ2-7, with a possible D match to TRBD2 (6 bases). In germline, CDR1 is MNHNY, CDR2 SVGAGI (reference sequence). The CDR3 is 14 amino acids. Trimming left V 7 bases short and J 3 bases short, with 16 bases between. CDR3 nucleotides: TGTGCCAGCAACCCCTCTGAGGGAGGCTACGAGCAGTACTTC. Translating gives CASNPSEGGYEQYF.

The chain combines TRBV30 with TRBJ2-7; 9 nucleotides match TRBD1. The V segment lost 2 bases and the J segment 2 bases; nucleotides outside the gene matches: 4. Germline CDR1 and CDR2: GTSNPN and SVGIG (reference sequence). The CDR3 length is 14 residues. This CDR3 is CAWSKGQGTYEQYF. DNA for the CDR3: TGTGCCTGGAGTAAAGGACAGGGGACCTACGAGCAGTACTTC. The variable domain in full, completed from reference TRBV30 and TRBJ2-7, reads SQTIHQWPATLVQPVGSPLSLECTVEGTSNPNLYWYRQAAGRGLQLLFYSVGIGQISSEVPQNLSASRPQDRQFILSSKKLLLSDSGFYLCAWSKGQGTYEQYFGPGTRLTVT.

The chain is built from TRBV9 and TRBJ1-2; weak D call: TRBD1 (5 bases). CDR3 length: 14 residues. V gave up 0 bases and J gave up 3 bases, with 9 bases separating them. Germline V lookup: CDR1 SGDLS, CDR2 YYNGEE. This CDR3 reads CASSVGVGDYGYTF. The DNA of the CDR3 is TGTGCCAGCAGCGTAGGTGTGGGGGACTATGGCTACACCTTC.